This TCR beta chain was sequenced during a study of blood T cell repertoires in COVID-19. Study as a whole: Collection of acute and convalescent COVID-19 samples took place in the United States, Italy and Spain.

The CDR3 consists of 10 residues. Looked up from germline, CDR1 is SGHVS and CDR2 is FQNEAQ. Trimming pared 9 bases from V and 3 bases from J, leaving 6 bases between. Original processing notes: Cell counts per sample came from amplifying reference gene primers. TCRdb's table, derived via immunoSEQ multiplex PCR, lists solely in-frame clones and lacks some. The V and J calls and clone size are taken from that table; D and trimming were inferred from the DNA. The sample includes 55,000 to 70,000 clones, around 83% of them seen just once. The J gene is TRBJ2-7, the V gene TRBV7-8; no definite D call. This TCR was recovered from a man aged 50 to 59 with acute or convalescent COVID-19. Material: peripheral blood. In DNA, the CDR3 is TGTGCCAGTTCTAACTACGAGCAGTACTTC. This codes for CASSNYEQYF.